The 11 T cell receptor beta chains reported below all come from one sample, sequenced in a study of shared clonotypes between healthy human individuals. Assay: immunoSEQ multiplex PCR; the TCRdb copy retains only in-frame clones and omits some. The sample includes a few hundred thousand clones, approximately 79% of them seen just once. The sample was memory CD4+ T cells sorted from blood. Regarding subset: CD45RA-negative fraction. The receptors were sampled from a man younger than 40 in good health.

The chain combines TRBV11-2 with TRBJ2-2; possible D gene TRBD1, 6 bases. The CDR3 is 16 residues long. Germline CDR1 SGHAT, CDR2 FQNNGV. Trimming removed 2 bases at V and 6 bases at J, with 16 bases between. CDR3 nucleotide sequence: TGTGCCAGCAGCTTAACCGGGACACCAAGCTCCGGGGAGCTGTTTTTT. Its translation is CASSLTGTPSSGELFF.

The CDR3 region is CASSLDRARATHEQYF. Here the CDR3 DNA reads TGTGCCAGCAGCTTAGACCGCGCGAGAGCCACCCACGAGCAGTACTTC. V gene TRBV13 combines with J gene TRBJ2-7; D not certain. From germline, CDR1 is PRHDT and CDR2 FYEKMQ (reference sequence). This CDR3 contains 16 residues. Trimming took off 1 base at V and 5 bases at J, with 18 bases between the two ends.

This chain joins TRBV6-1 and TRBJ2-7; D ambiguous. Germline V CDR1 and CDR2: MNHNS, SASEGT. The V and J ends lost 7 bases and 0 bases respectively, with 10 bases between them. The CDR3 runs to 13 residues. The CDR3: CASTATASYEQYF. The DNA of the CDR3 is TGTGCCAGCACCGCGACGGCCTCCTACGAGCAGTACTTC.

This chain connects TRBV9 to TRBJ2-1; TRBD1 matches at 7 bases. J lost 1 base, V lost 0 bases, and 4 bases had no gene match. CDR1 and CDR2 from the germline V gene are SGDLS and YYNGEE. The CDR3 consists of 16 residues. Here the CDR3 DNA reads TGTGCCAGCAGCGTAGAGGGGGCCTTGTCCTACAATGAGCAGTTCTTC. Translation: CASSVEGALSYNEQFF.

The rearrangement links TRBV5-1 to TRBJ2-6; maybe TRBD1 (5 bases). The CDR3 contains 16 residues. CDR1 SGHRS and CDR2 YFSETQ come from the germline V gene. The ends were cut back, 3 bases at V and 0 bases at J, with 10 bases in the middle. The DNA of the CDR3 is TGCGCCAGCAGCTGGGGCCAGAGCTCTGGGGCCAACGTCCTGACTTTC. It yields the protein CASSWGQSSGANVLTF.

V and J are TRBV5-1 and TRBJ1-1; D gene unclear. CDR3 length equals 14 residues. The germline gives CDR1 SGHRS, CDR2 YFSETQ. The V and J ends lost 4 bases and 4 bases respectively, with 14 bases between them. CDR3 coding DNA: TGCGCCAGCAGCCTCCAGATCCCGGGCACTGAAGCTTTCTTT. Protein sequence: CASSLQIPGTEAFF.

This clone has more than one count but fewer than ten. This sample also contains other DNA sequences that code for the same CDR3. The genes are TRBV9 and TRBJ2-3; 8 bases are shared with TRBD2. This CDR3 is built from 15 residues. Germline trimming cut 0 bases from V and 3 bases from J; bases unmatched to any gene: 3. Germline assignment: CDR1 SGDLS and CDR2 YYNGEE. The CDR3, as DNA: TGTGCCAGCAGCGTAGTTGGCGGGAGGACAGATACGCAGTATTTT. Translation: CASSVVGGRTDTQYF.

This sequence joins TRBV27 and TRBJ2-1, with D possibly matching TRBD1 (6 bases). V lost 11 bases, J lost 3 bases, and 20 bases lay in between. The CDR3 covers 15 residues. Germline V gives CDR1 MNHEY, CDR2 SMNVEV (reference sequence). CDR3 in DNA: TGTGCCTCCCGACGGAGGACAGAAAACTACAATGAGCAGTTCTTC. Residues: CASRRRTENYNEQFF.

This clone was observed many times. The rearrangement links TRBV18 to TRBJ2-7, with 10 bases fitting TRBD1. Germline V gives CDR1 KGHSH, CDR2 LQKENI. After removal of 3 bases from V and 8 bases from J, the junction contained 10 bases not matched to a gene. The CDR3 runs 15 residues. Written as DNA, the CDR3 is TGTGCCAGCTCACCGTGGGGACAGGGGAGTGGAAAGCAGTACTTC. It specifies CASSPWGQGSGKQYF.

This clone came up a few times. The rearrangement uses TRBV6-6 and TRBJ1-4; the match to TRBD1 covers 8 bases. The CDR3 has 15 amino acids. The J segment lost 17 bases and the V segment lost 2 bases, leaving 16 bases of the junction unmatched. Germline V gene data show CDR1 as MNHNY and CDR2 as SVGAGI (reference sequence). CDR3 region: CASSYDSGPRDRSFF. CDR3 bases: TGTGCCAGCAGTTACGACTCGGGACCTCGGGACAGGAGTTTTTTT.

This clone was picked up many times. This CDR3 is also generated by other DNA sequences in the sample. The J gene is TRBJ1-3, the V gene TRBV2; no clear D. In germline, CDR1 is SNHLY, CDR2 FYNNEI. This CDR3 is 14 amino acids long. V lost 7 bases and J lost 0, with 10 bases in between. The CDR3 region has the DNA TGTGCCAGCACATCCGAGGGCTCTGGAAACACCATATATTTT. It encodes CASTSEGSGNTIYF.